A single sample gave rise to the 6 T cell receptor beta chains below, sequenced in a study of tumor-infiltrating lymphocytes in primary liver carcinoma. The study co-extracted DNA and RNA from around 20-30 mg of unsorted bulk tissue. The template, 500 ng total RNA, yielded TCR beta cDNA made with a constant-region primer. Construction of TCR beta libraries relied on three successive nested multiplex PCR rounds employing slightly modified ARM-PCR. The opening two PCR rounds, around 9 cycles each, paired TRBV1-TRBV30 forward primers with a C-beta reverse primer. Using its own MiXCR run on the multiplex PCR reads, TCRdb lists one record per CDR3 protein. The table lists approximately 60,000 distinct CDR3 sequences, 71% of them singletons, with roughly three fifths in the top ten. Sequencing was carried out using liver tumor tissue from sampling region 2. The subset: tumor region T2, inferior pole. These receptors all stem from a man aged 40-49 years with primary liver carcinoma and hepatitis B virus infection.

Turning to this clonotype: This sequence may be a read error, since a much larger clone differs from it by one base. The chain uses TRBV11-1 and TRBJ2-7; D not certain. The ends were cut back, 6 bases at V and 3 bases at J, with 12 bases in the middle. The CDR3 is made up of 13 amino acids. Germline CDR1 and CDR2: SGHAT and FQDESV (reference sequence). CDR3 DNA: TGTGCCAGCAGTTGGGTCCAAAACTACGAGCAGTACTTC. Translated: CASSWVQNYEQYF. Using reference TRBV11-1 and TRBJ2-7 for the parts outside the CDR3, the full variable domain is EAEVAQSPRYKITEKSQAVAFWCDPISGHATLYWYRQILGQGPELLVQFQDESVVDDSQLPKDRFSAERLKGVDSTLKIQPAELGDSAMYLCASSWVQNYEQYFGPGTRLTVT.

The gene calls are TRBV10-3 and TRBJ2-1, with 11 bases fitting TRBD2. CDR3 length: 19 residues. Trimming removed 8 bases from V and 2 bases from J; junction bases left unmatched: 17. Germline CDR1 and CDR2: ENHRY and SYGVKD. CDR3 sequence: CAIPAGTSGSLGAYNEQFF. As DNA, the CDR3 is TGTGCCATCCCCGCGGGGACTAGCGGTTCCCTGGGGGCCTACAATGAGCAGTTCTTC.

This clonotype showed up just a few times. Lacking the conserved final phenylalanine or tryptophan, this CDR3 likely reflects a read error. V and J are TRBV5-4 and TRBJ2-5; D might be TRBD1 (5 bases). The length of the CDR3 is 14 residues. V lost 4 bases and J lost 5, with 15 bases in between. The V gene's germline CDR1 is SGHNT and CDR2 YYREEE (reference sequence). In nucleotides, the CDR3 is TGTGCCAGCAGCCCAACACAGGTGGGGGAGACCCAGTACTTA. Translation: CASSPTQVGETQYL.

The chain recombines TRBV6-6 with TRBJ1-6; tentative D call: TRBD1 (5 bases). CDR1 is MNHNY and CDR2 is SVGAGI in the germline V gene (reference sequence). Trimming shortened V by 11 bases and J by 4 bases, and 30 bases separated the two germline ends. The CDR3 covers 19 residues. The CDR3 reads CADSYPRGDGRHYNSPLHF. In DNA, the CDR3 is TGTGCCGACAGTTACCCCAGAGGAGACGGAAGACATTATAATTCACCCCTCCACTTT.

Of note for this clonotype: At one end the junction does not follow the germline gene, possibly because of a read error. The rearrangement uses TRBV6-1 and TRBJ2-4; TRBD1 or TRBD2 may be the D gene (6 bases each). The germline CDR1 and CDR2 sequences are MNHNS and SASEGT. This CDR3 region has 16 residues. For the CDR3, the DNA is TGTACCAGCAGTGCCATAGGGGGGTGCGGCAGAAACGTTCAGTACTTC. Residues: CTSSAIGGCGRNVQYF.

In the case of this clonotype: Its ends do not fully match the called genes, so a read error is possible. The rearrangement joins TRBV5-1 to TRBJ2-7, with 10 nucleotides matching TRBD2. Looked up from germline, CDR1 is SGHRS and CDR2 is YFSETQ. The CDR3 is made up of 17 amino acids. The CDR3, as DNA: TGCGCCAGCTGCTTATCCGGGGTAGCGGGAGGAAACTACGATCAGTACTTC. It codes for CASCLSGVAGGNYDQYF. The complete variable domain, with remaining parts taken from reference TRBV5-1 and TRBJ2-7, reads KAGVTQTPRYLIKTRGQQVTLSCSPISGHRSVSWYQQTPGQGLQFLFEYFSETQRNKGNFPGRFSGRQFSNSRSEMNVSTLELGDSALYLCASCLSGVAGGNYDQYFGPGTRLTVT.